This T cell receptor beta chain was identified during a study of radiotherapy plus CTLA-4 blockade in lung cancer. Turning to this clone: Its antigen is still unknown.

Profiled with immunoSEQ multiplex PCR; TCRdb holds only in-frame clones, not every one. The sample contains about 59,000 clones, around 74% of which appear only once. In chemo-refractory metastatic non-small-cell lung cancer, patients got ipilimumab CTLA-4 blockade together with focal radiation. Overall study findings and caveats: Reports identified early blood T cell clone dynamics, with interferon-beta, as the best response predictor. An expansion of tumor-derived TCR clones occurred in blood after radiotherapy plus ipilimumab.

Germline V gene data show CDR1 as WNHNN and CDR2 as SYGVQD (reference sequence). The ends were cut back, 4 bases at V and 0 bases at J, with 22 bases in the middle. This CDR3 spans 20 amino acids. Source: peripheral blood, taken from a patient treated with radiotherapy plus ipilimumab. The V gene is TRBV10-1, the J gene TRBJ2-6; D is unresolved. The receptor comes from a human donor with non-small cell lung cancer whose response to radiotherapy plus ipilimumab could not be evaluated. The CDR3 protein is CASSASDVDQVNSGANVLTF. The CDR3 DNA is TGCGCCAGCAGTGCGTCTGATGTTGACCAGGTAAACTCTGGGGCCAACGTCCTGACTTTC.